The rows below give T cell receptor beta chains drawn from one sample of a study of shared clonotypes between healthy human individuals. Sequencing used immunoSEQ multiplex PCR; TCRdb keeps in-frame clones, though not all of them. The sample holds approximately 2.1 million clones, roughly 93% seen once. The source material was naive CD4+ T cells from PBMCs. These receptors were taken from a man aged 18 to 29 in good health. Some clones in this sample may be carry-over from other donors' samples. Each CDR3 is given with its conserved first and last residue. Each record gives: J gene, D gene, clone size, V gene, CDR3 protein, CDR3 DNA. A D gene is named only where the DNA matches it firmly. Clone size is stated in some rows and not others, as once, few, many or a class when expanded.

j_gene: TRBJ2-6
d_gene: -
abundance: -
v_gene: TRBV5-1
CDR3aa: CASSPTPGANVLTF
CDR3nt: TGCGCCAGCAGCCCGACCCCCGGGGCCAACGTCCTGACTTTC

j_gene: TRBJ1-3
d_gene: -
abundance: -
v_gene: TRBV30
CDR3aa: CAWRQTGAGNTIYF
CDR3nt: TGTGCCTGGAGGCAAACGGGGGCTGGAAACACCATATATTTT

j_gene: TRBJ2-6
d_gene: -
abundance: -
v_gene: TRBV2
CDR3aa: CASLLESGANVLTF
CDR3nt: TGTGCCAGCCTACTAGAGTCTGGGGCCAACGTCCTGACTTTC

j_gene: TRBJ1-1
d_gene: -
abundance: -
v_gene: TRBV5-4
CDR3aa: CASSLDSEAFF
CDR3nt: TGTGCCAGCAGCTTGGACAGTGAAGCTTTCTTT

j_gene: TRBJ2-7
d_gene: TRBD2
abundance: -
v_gene: TRBV9
CDR3aa: CASSVAMGEGYEQYF
CDR3nt: TGTGCCAGCAGCGTAGCTATGGGGGAGGGCTACGAGCAGTACTTC

j_gene: TRBJ1-2
d_gene: -
abundance: once
v_gene: TRBV6-5
CDR3aa: CASSYSGLNYGYTF
CDR3nt: TGTGCCAGCAGTTACTCGGGCCTAAACTATGGCTACACCTTC

j_gene: TRBJ2-3
d_gene: TRBD1
abundance: -
v_gene: TRBV19
CDR3aa: CASRLGQGGTDTQYF
CDR3nt: TGTGCCAGTAGGCTGGGACAGGGAGGCACAGATACGCAGTATTTT

j_gene: TRBJ1-1
d_gene: -
abundance: -
v_gene: TRBV30
CDR3aa: CAWSHNPGRRLNTEAFF
CDR3nt: TGTGCCTGGAGTCACAATCCGGGACGACGGCTGAACACTGAAGCTTTCTTT

j_gene: TRBJ2-5
d_gene: TRBD2
abundance: -
v_gene: TRBV5-1
CDR3aa: CASSPRRREGLGGETQYF
CDR3nt: TGCGCCAGCAGCCCACGACGGCGGGAGGGCCTTGGGGGAGAGACCCAGTACTTC

j_gene: TRBJ2-7
d_gene: -
abundance: once
v_gene: TRBV7-2
CDR3aa: CASSFPIGAGREQYF
CDR3nt: TGTGCCAGCAGCTTTCCCATCGGGGCTGGGCGCGAGCAGTACTTC

j_gene: TRBJ2-7
d_gene: -
abundance: -
v_gene: TRBV6-5
CDR3aa: CASSPSSPYEQYF
CDR3nt: TGTGCCAGCAGCCCCAGTAGTCCCTACGAGCAGTACTTC

j_gene: TRBJ2-7
d_gene: -
abundance: -
v_gene: TRBV11-2
CDR3aa: CASSPRETAYEQYF
CDR3nt: TGTGCCAGCAGCCCGAGGGAGACCGCCTACGAGCAGTACTTC

j_gene: TRBJ1-5
d_gene: TRBD1
abundance: few
v_gene: TRBV19
CDR3aa: CASSKVPDRVDQPQHF
CDR3nt: TGTGCCAGTAGTAAGGTTCCGGACAGGGTCGATCAGCCCCAGCATTTT

j_gene: TRBJ2-3
d_gene: TRBD2
abundance: -
v_gene: TRBV19
CDR3aa: CASRSRPGGSSDTQYF
CDR3nt: TGTGCCAGTAGGTCTCGACCGGGAGGCAGTTCAGATACGCAGTATTTT

j_gene: TRBJ2-2
d_gene: -
abundance: -
v_gene: TRBV7-8
CDR3aa: CASSLWAARTGELFF
CDR3nt: TGTGCCAGCAGCTTATGGGCAGCCAGAACCGGGGAGCTGTTTTTT

j_gene: TRBJ2-5
d_gene: -
abundance: -
v_gene: TRBV18
CDR3aa: CASSPTVDETQYF
CDR3nt: TGTGCCAGCTCACCGACCGTGGACGAGACCCAGTACTTC

j_gene: TRBJ2-3
d_gene: -
abundance: -
v_gene: TRBV5-4
CDR3aa: CASTPAGRFRDTQYF
CDR3nt: TGTGCCAGCACCCCCGCGGGAAGGTTCAGAGATACGCAGTATTTT

j_gene: TRBJ1-2
d_gene: TRBD1
abundance: -
v_gene: TRBV20-1
CDR3aa: CSARGHGYTF
CDR3nt: TGCAGTGCCAGGGGGCATGGCTACACCTTC

j_gene: TRBJ2-3
d_gene: TRBD1
abundance: -
v_gene: TRBV25-1
CDR3aa: CASKGQTTDTQYF
CDR3nt: TGTGCCAGCAAGGGACAGACCACAGATACGCAGTATTTT

j_gene: TRBJ2-7
d_gene: TRBD2
abundance: -
v_gene: TRBV6-5
CDR3aa: CASSYEPSGRVYEQYF
CDR3nt: TGTGCCAGCAGTTACGAGCCTAGCGGGAGAGTCTACGAGCAGTACTTC

j_gene: TRBJ1-2
d_gene: -
abundance: -
v_gene: TRBV11-2
CDR3aa: CASSRATAGDYGYTF
CDR3nt: TGTGCCAGCAGCCGTGCGACGGCAGGCGACTATGGCTACACCTTC

j_gene: TRBJ2-3
d_gene: -
abundance: -
v_gene: TRBV5-4
CDR3aa: CASSPGRERTDTQYF
CDR3nt: TGTGCCAGCAGTCCGGGCCGGGAGCGCACAGATACGCAGTATTTT

j_gene: TRBJ1-3
d_gene: -
abundance: -
v_gene: TRBV9
CDR3aa: CASSERGSGFSGNTIYF
CDR3nt: TGTGCCAGCAGCGAGCGGGGTTCAGGTTTCTCTGGAAACACCATATATTTT

j_gene: TRBJ1-3
d_gene: -
abundance: -
v_gene: TRBV7-9
CDR3aa: CASSLWGRSGNTIYF
CDR3nt: TGTGCCAGCAGCTTATGGGGGAGATCGGGAAACACCATATATTTT

j_gene: TRBJ2-5
d_gene: TRBD2
abundance: once
v_gene: TRBV6-6
CDR3aa: CASGGLAGVETQYF
CDR3nt: TGTGCCAGCGGGGGACTAGCGGGAGTGGAGACCCAGTACTTC

j_gene: TRBJ2-2
d_gene: -
abundance: -
v_gene: TRBV7-3
CDR3aa: CASSRDWNTGELFF
CDR3nt: TGTGCCAGCAGCCGGGACTGGAACACCGGGGAGCTGTTTTTT

j_gene: TRBJ2-1
d_gene: TRBD2
abundance: -
v_gene: TRBV11-2
CDR3aa: CASSFSGRSYNEQFF
CDR3nt: TGTGCCAGCAGCTTCAGCGGGAGGTCTTACAATGAGCAGTTCTTC

j_gene: TRBJ1-1
d_gene: -
abundance: -
v_gene: TRBV19
CDR3aa: CASIIAGLGTEAFF
CDR3nt: TGTGCCAGTATTATCGCAGGGTTGGGTACTGAAGCTTTCTTT

j_gene: TRBJ1-5
d_gene: -
abundance: -
v_gene: TRBV6-5
CDR3aa: CASSYSGGDNQPQHF
CDR3nt: TGTGCCAGCAGTTACTCTGGCGGTGACAATCAGCCCCAGCATTTT

j_gene: TRBJ1-2
d_gene: -
abundance: -
v_gene: TRBV13
CDR3aa: CASSSRQAGSYGYTF
CDR3nt: TGTGCCAGCAGCTCAAGACAGGCGGGGTCCTATGGCTACACCTTC

j_gene: TRBJ2-1
d_gene: -
abundance: -
v_gene: TRBV9
CDR3aa: CASSTLSLGNEQFF
CDR3nt: TGTGCCAGCAGCACTCTATCTCTAGGCAATGAGCAGTTCTTC

j_gene: TRBJ2-1
d_gene: -
abundance: -
v_gene: TRBV12-2
CDR3aa: CASHLRCNTGTGWYNEQFF
CDR3nt: TGTGCAAGTCACTTACGATGTAATACCGGGACAGGGTGGTACAATGAGCAGTTCTTC

j_gene: TRBJ1-1
d_gene: TRBD1
abundance: -
v_gene: TRBV13
CDR3aa: CASSLQGATEAFF
CDR3nt: TGTGCCAGCAGCTTGCAGGGGGCAACTGAAGCTTTCTTT

j_gene: TRBJ1-1
d_gene: TRBD1
abundance: -
v_gene: TRBV7-2
CDR3aa: CASSRLPGQGEAFF
CDR3nt: TGTGCCAGCAGCAGACTCCCGGGACAGGGGGAAGCTTTCTTT

j_gene: TRBJ2-3
d_gene: TRBD2
abundance: -
v_gene: TRBV7-3
CDR3aa: CASSSSSGRLGDTQYF
CDR3nt: TGTGCCAGCAGCTCCTCTAGCGGGAGGTTGGGAGATACGCAGTATTTT

j_gene: TRBJ1-3
d_gene: -
abundance: -
v_gene: TRBV15
CDR3aa: CATSRDGAGSSGNTIYF
CDR3nt: TGTGCCACCAGCAGAGACGGGGCAGGCAGCTCTGGAAACACCATATATTTT

j_gene: TRBJ2-3
d_gene: TRBD2
abundance: -
v_gene: TRBV27
CDR3aa: CASSLLLAGTDTQYF
CDR3nt: TGTGCCAGCAGTTTGCTGCTAGCGGGGACAGATACGCAGTATTTT

j_gene: TRBJ2-1
d_gene: -
abundance: -
v_gene: TRBV18
CDR3aa: CASSPTGDEQFF
CDR3nt: TGTGCCAGCTCACCAACTGGTGATGAGCAGTTCTTC

j_gene: TRBJ2-5
d_gene: -
abundance: -
v_gene: TRBV19
CDR3aa: CASMGGQSKGETQYF
CDR3nt: TGTGCCAGTATGGGCGGACAGTCGAAAGGAGAGACCCAGTACTTC

j_gene: TRBJ2-2
d_gene: TRBD2
abundance: -
v_gene: TRBV7-3
CDR3aa: CASSIIASGNTGELFF
CDR3nt: TGTGCCAGCAGCATAATAGCTAGCGGGAACACCGGGGAGCTGTTTTTT

j_gene: TRBJ2-7
d_gene: TRBD2
abundance: -
v_gene: TRBV6-5
CDR3aa: CASSYLAGGRYEQYF
CDR3nt: TGTGCCAGCAGTTACTTAGCGGGAGGGCGGTACGAGCAGTACTTC

j_gene: TRBJ2-7
d_gene: TRBD1
abundance: -
v_gene: TRBV28
CDR3aa: CASSPGTGHYEQYF
CDR3nt: TGTGCCAGCAGCCCCGGGACAGGGCACTACGAGCAGTACTTC

j_gene: TRBJ2-3
d_gene: -
abundance: -
v_gene: TRBV27
CDR3aa: CASSLSLTGSSTDTQYF
CDR3nt: TGTGCCAGCAGTTTATCCCTTACAGGTTCTAGCACAGATACGCAGTATTTT

j_gene: TRBJ2-7
d_gene: -
abundance: -
v_gene: TRBV18
CDR3aa: CASSPGPLSPYEQYF
CDR3nt: TGTGCCAGCTCCCCCGGGCCACTGAGCCCCTACGAGCAGTACTTC

j_gene: TRBJ1-6
d_gene: -
abundance: -
v_gene: TRBV30
CDR3aa: CAWTGGWGVINSPLHF
CDR3nt: TGTGCCTGGACCGGGGGATGGGGGGTCATAAATTCACCCCTCCACTTT

j_gene: TRBJ1-4
d_gene: -
abundance: -
v_gene: TRBV10-3
CDR3aa: CAISDGTRNEKLFF
CDR3nt: TGTGCCATCAGTGATGGGACACGTAATGAAAAACTGTTTTTT

j_gene: TRBJ2-3
d_gene: TRBD2
abundance: -
v_gene: TRBV28
CDR3aa: CASGRTSGPGEPQYF
CDR3nt: TGTGCCAGCGGGAGGACTAGCGGGCCCGGTGAGCCGCAGTATTTT

j_gene: TRBJ1-2
d_gene: -
abundance: -
v_gene: TRBV14
CDR3aa: CASSQVNGFGYTF
CDR3nt: TGTGCCAGCAGCCAAGTTAACGGGTTTGGCTACACCTTC

j_gene: TRBJ2-7
d_gene: TRBD1
abundance: -
v_gene: TRBV28
CDR3aa: CASSLWRTGSDPEYF
CDR3nt: TGTGCCAGCAGTTTATGGAGGACAGGGAGCGACCCCGAGTACTTC

j_gene: TRBJ2-3
d_gene: -
abundance: -
v_gene: TRBV5-4
CDR3aa: CASSLMSQGNTQYF
CDR3nt: TGTGCCAGCAGCCTAATGAGTCAGGGAAATACGCAGTATTTT

j_gene: TRBJ2-1
d_gene: TRBD2
abundance: -
v_gene: TRBV6-5
CDR3aa: CASSYGSGGANEQFF
CDR3nt: TGTGCCAGCAGTTACGGGTCGGGAGGGGCCAATGAGCAGTTCTTC

j_gene: TRBJ2-7
d_gene: -
abundance: once
v_gene: TRBV28
CDR3aa: CASSLWETAYEQYF
CDR3nt: TGTGCCAGCAGTTTATGGGAGACCGCCTACGAGCAGTACTTC

j_gene: TRBJ1-1
d_gene: -
abundance: -
v_gene: TRBV7-9
CDR3aa: CASSLGGMNTEAFF
CDR3nt: TGTGCCAGCAGTTTGGGGGGAATGAACACTGAAGCTTTCTTT

j_gene: TRBJ2-2
d_gene: -
abundance: -
v_gene: TRBV28
CDR3aa: CATQRLYTGELFF
CDR3nt: TGTGCCACCCAGAGACTGTACACCGGGGAGCTGTTTTTT